The clone carrying this TCR beta chain was counted a few times. The target antigen is unknown. The data derive from a study of identical twins. V was shortened by 5 bases and J by 4 bases, with 10 bases between the two germline ends. Germline V gene sequence: CDR1 SQVTM, CDR2 ANQGSEA. The CDR3 loop spans 12 amino acids. Template switching supplied a universal primer site; unique molecular identifiers were carried on the cDNA. A single record per CDR3 protein comes from TCRdb applying MiXCR to the 5' RACE reads. This sample has roughly 1.6 million distinct CDR3 sequences, with about 32% found just once. Overall study findings and caveats: Conclusions leaned on cross-sectional statistical analysis and did not track the same donors over time.

This receptor was obtained from a newborn girl in good health. Sequencing was done on a sample of cord blood. The rearrangement joins TRBV29-1 to TRBJ2-3; D gene ambiguous. The CDR3 loop reads CSVPRFPDTQYF. The CDR3 nucleotides are TGCAGCGTTCCCCGTTTCCCAGATACGCAGTATTTT.